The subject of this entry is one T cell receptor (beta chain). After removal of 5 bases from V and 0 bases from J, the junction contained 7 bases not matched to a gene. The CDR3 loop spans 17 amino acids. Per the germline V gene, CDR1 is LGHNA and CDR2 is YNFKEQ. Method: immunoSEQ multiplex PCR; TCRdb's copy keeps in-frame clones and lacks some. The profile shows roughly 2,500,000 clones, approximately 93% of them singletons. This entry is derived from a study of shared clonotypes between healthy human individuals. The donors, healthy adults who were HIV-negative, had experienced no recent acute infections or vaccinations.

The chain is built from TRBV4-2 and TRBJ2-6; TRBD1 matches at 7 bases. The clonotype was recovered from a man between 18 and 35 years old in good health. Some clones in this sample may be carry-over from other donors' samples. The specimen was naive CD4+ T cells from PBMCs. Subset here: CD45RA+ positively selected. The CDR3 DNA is TGTGCCAGCAGCTCCCGGGACAGAGTCTCTGGGGCCAACGTCCTGACTTTC. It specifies CASSSRDRVSGANVLTF.